This is a list of T cell receptor beta chains from one sample in a study of identical twins. TCRdb re-called the 5' RACE reads with MiXCR, one entry per CDR3 protein. The sample has approximately 490,000 distinct CDR3 sequences, about 20% seen once. These records were also assigned to another study, of yellow fever vaccine responses in identical twins.

Sequencing used CD4+ T cells sorted from blood. The receptors stem from a woman aged 18-30 years in good health. Both conserved end residues are part of each CDR3.

j_call | v_call | cdr3_aa
TRBJ2-5 | TRBV20-1 | CSARDFRRAEETQYF
TRBJ2-1 | TRBV4-2 | CASSQGETSGGASYNEQFF
TRBJ1-3 | TRBV7-6 | CASSFEERIGNTIYF
TRBJ2-2 | TRBV15 | CATSRGTTLMNTGELFF
TRBJ1-6 | TRBV12-3/TRBV12-4 | CASSTYRGFNSPLHF
TRBJ1-3 | TRBV7-6 | CASSATGPGNTIYF
TRBJ2-5 | TRBV11-2 | CASTWVGKETQYF
TRBJ1-4 | TRBV20-1 | CSARVGTTTNEKLFF
TRBJ2-1 | TRBV7-8 | CASSTGRVGGYNEQFF
TRBJ1-1 | TRBV12-3/TRBV12-4 | CASNDIWGPNTEAFF
TRBJ2-7 | TRBV9 | CASSVDGGMVYEQYF
TRBJ2-2 | TRBV2 | CASTPFLSGNTGELFF
TRBJ1-2 | TRBV12-3/TRBV12-4 | CASSFPGQGNYGYTF